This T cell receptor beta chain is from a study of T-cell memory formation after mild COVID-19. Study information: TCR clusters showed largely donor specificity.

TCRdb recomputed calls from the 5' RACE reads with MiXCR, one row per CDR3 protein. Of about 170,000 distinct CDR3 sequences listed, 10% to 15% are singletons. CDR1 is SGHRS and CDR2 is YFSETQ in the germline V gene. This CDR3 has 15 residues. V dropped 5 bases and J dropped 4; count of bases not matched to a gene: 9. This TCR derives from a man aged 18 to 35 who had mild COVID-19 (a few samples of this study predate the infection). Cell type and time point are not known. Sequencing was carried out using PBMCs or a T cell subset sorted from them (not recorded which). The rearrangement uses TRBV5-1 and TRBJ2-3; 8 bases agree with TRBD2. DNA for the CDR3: TGCGCCAGCAGGACGACTAGCGCTCTCGCAGATACGCAGTATTTT. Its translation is CASRTTSALADTQYF.